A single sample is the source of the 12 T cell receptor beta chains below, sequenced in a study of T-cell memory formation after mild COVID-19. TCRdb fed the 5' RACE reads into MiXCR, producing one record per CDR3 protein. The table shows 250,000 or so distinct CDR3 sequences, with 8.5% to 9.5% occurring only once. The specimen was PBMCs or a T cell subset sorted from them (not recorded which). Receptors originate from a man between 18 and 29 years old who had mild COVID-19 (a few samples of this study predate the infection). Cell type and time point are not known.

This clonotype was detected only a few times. In nucleotides, the CDR3 is TGCGCCAGCAGCTTGCATGATTCCCTGGGCTACGAGCAGTACTTC. Its protein is CASSLHDSLGYEQYF. This sequence joins TRBV5-1 and TRBJ2-7; D gene uncertain. Germline-derived CDR1 and CDR2 are SGHRS and YFSETQ. The CDR3 length is 15 residues. V was trimmed by 1 base and J by 3 bases, leaving 14 bases between them.

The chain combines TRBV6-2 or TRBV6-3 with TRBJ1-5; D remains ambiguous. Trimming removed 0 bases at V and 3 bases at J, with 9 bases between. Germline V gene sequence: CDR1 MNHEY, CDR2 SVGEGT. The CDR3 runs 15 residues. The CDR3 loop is CASSYSTQFNQPQHF. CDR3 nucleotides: TGTGCCAGCAGTTACTCGACTCAGTTCAATCAGCCCCAGCATTTT.

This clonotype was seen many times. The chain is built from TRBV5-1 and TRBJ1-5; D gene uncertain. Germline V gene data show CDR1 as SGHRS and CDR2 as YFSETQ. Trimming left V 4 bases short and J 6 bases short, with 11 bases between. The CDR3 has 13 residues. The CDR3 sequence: CASSPQGGQPQHF. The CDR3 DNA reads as TGCGCCAGCAGCCCACAAGGTGGTCAGCCCCAGCATTTT.

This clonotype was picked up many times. Here the CDR3 reads CASSSVGQGINEQYF. The CDR3 DNA reads as TGTGCCAGCAGTTCTGTGGGACAGGGGATAAACGAGCAGTACTTC. The chain uses TRBV12-3 or TRBV12-4 and TRBJ2-7, with 10 bases matching TRBD1. The CDR3 runs to 15 residues. J was trimmed by 5 bases and V by 4 bases; bases with no gene match: 8.

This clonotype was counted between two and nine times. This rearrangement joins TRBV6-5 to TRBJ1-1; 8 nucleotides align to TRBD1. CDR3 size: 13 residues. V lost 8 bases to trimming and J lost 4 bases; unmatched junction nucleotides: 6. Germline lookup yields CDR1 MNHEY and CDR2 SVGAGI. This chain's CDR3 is CASGYRGFTEAFF. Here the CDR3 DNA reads TGTGCCAGCGGCTACAGGGGGTTCACTGAAGCTTTCTTT.

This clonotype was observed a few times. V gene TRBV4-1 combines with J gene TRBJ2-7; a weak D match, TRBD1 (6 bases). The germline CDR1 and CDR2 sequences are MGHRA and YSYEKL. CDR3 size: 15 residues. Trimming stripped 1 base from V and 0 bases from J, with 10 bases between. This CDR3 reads CASSQGRGRSYEQYF. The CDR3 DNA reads TGCGCCAGCAGCCAAGGCAGGGGCCGCTCCTACGAGCAGTACTTC.

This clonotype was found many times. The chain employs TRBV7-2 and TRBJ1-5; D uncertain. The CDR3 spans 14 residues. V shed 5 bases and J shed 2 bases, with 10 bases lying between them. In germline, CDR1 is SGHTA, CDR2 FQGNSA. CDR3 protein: CASSPSSGNQPQHF. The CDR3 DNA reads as TGTGCCAGCAGCCCCTCAAGTGGCAATCAGCCCCAGCATTTT.

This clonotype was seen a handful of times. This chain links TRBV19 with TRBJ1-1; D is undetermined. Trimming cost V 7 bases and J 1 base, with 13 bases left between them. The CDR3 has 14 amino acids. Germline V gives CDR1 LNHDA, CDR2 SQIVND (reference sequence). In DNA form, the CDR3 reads TGTGCCAGTATGGCAGGCAAACCGAACACTGAAGCTTTCTTT. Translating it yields CASMAGKPNTEAFF.

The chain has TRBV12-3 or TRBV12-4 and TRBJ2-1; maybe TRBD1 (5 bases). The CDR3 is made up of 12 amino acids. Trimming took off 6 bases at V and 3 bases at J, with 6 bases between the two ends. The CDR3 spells CASRTVYNEQFF. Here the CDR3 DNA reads TGTGCCAGCAGGACAGTCTACAATGAGCAGTTCTTC.

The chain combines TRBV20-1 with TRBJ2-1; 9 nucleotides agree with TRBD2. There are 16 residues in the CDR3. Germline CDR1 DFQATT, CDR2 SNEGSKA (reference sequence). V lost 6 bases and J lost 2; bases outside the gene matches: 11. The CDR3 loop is CSAMVLLAGTYNEQFF. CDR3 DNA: TGCAGTGCCATGGTTCTCCTAGCGGGGACCTACAATGAGCAGTTCTTC.

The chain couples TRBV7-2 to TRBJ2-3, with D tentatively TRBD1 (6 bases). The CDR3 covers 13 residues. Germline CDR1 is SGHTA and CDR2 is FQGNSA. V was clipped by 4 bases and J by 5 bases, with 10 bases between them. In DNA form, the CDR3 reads TGTGCCAGCAGCTCCGGACAGTTAGATACGCAGTATTTT. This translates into CASSSGQLDTQYF.

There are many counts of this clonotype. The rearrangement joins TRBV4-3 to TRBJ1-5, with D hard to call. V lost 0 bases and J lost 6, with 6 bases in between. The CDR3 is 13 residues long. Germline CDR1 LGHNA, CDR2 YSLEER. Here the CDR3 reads CASSQDLSQPQHF. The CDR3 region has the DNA TGCGCCAGCAGCCAAGATCTAAGTCAGCCCCAGCATTTT.